This entry lists 9 T cell receptor beta chains sequenced from one sample in a study of T cells in Graves' hyperthyroidism and ophthalmopathy. Amplification targeted TCR beta CDR3 regions from RNA transcripts. HTBI primers were the set used in a first-round RT-PCR of the TCR CDR3. One entry per CDR3 protein results from TCRdb running MiXCR on the multiplex PCR reads. The data show roughly 130,000 distinct CDR3 sequences, over 20% seen once. Sequenced: blood. These receptors were taken from a woman between 45 and 65 years old with Graves' hyperthyroidism that later progressed to Graves' ophthalmopathy.

This clonotype has at least ten counts. The chain's CDR3 is CAWSVKGQGGDTQYF. CDR3 sequence (DNA): TGTGCCTGGAGTGTAAAGGGACAGGGAGGAGATACGCAGTATTTT. The chain has TRBV30 and TRBJ2-3; 9 nucleotides line up with TRBD1. V dropped 0 bases and J dropped 5; count of bases not matched to a gene: 6. Per germline, CDR1 GTSNPN and CDR2 SVGIG (reference sequence). The CDR3 contains 15 residues.

V and J are TRBV5-1 and TRBJ2-5, with 10 bases aligning to TRBD1. Looked up from germline, CDR1 is SGHRS and CDR2 is YFSETQ. The junction had 2 bases not matched to a gene; V was cut back by 4 bases and J by 2 bases. The CDR3 consists of 14 residues. The CDR3 here is CASSRGQGQETQYF. In DNA, the CDR3 is TGCGCCAGCAGCAGGGGACAGGGGCAAGAGACCCAGTACTTC.

At least ten counts were recorded for this clonotype. A much larger clone lies one base from this, so it may be a read error. The gene calls are TRBV3-1 and TRBJ2-3, with D possibly being TRBD2 (6 bases). V was shortened by 8 bases and J by 0 bases, with 15 bases between the two germline ends. CDR3 length equals 15 residues. From germline, CDR1 is LGHDT and CDR2 YNNKEL (reference sequence). The CDR3 loop is CASGTGTGSTDTQYF. The CDR3 DNA reads as TGTGCCAGCGGTACCGGGACTGGGAGCACAGATACGCAGTATTTT.

This clonotype has at least ten counts. The rearrangement uses TRBV5-1 and TRBJ1-1; TRBD1 is a possible D gene (5 bases). The V end lost 4 bases, the J end lost 1 base, and 14 bases lay between the germline ends. CDR1 SGHRS and CDR2 YFSETQ come from the germline V gene. The CDR3 covers 15 residues. CDR3 in amino acids: CASSPAGTGNTEAFF. CDR3 in DNA: TGCGCCAGCAGCCCCGCCGGGACGGGGAACACTGAAGCTTTCTTT.

The J gene is TRBJ2-5, the V gene TRBV11-2; D possibly corresponds to TRBD2 (5 bases). This CDR3 is built from 14 residues. V was trimmed by 8 bases and J by 0 bases, leaving 13 bases between them. The germline CDR1 and CDR2 sequences are SGHAT and FQNNGV. CDR3 amino acids: CASRRPFYQETQYF. The CDR3 DNA reads TGTGCCAGCCGGAGGCCCTTCTACCAAGAGACCCAGTACTTC.

This clonotype was observed a handful of times. V and J are TRBV6-1 and TRBJ2-2; perhaps TRBD2 as D (5 bases). The V end was cut by 6 bases, the J end by 2 bases, with 16 bases between. Germline loops: CDR1 MNHNS, CDR2 SASEGT. CDR3 length equals 16 residues. CDR3 DNA: TGTGCCAGCAGCCGTAGGACTGCCACCAACACCGGGGAGCTGTTTTTT. Its protein product is CASSRRTATNTGELFF.

This clonotype was observed many times. The V and J genes are TRBV2 and TRBJ2-1; 8 bases map to TRBD2. V dropped 8 bases and J dropped 0; count of bases not matched to a gene: 0. Germline CDR1 reads SNHLY; CDR2 reads FYNNEI. The CDR3 is made up of 13 amino acids. The CDR3 coding sequence is TGTGCCAGCGCGGGAGGCTCCTACAATGAGCAGTTCTTC. It codes for CASAGGSYNEQFF.

This clonotype was seen ten or more times. The V call is TRBV7-3, the J call TRBJ2-2; D is unresolved. V was trimmed by 0 bases and J by 6 bases, leaving 5 bases between them. The V gene's germline CDR1 is SGHTA and CDR2 FQGTGA. CDR3 size: 13 residues. The CDR3, as DNA: TGTGCCAGCAGCTTAACCTTGGCCGGGGAGCTGTTTTTT. Residues: CASSLTLAGELFF. Drawing the rest from reference TRBV7-3 and TRBJ2-2, the complete variable domain is GAGVSQTPSNKVTEKGKYVELRCDPISGHTALYWYRQSLGQGPEFLIYFQGTGAADDSGLPNDRFFAVRPEGSVSTLKIQRTERGDSAVYLCASSLTLAGELFFGEGSRLTVL.

This clonotype was detected many times. V usage is TRBV5-1 and J usage is TRBJ2-5; 7 nucleotides align to TRBD1. Per the germline V gene, CDR1 is SGHRS and CDR2 is YFSETQ. The CDR3 contains 16 residues. Germline trimming cut 4 bases from V and 2 bases from J; bases unmatched to any gene: 11. Here the CDR3 reads CASSPKGATKQETQYF. The CDR3 DNA follows: TGCGCCAGCAGCCCGAAGGGGGCTACGAAACAAGAGACCCAGTACTTC.